Here is one TCR beta chain with its context. The data originate from a study of blood T cell repertoires in COVID-19. In the study overall: Both acute and convalescent COVID-19 samples were obtained from the United States, Italy and Spain. T cells, B-cell-depleted T cells, or PBMCs provided the cDNA or gDNA that served as material.

The germline V gene encodes CDR1 SGHRS and CDR2 YFSETQ. This CDR3 contains 20 residues. Trimming cost V 3 bases and J 0 bases; bases outside gene matches: 12. Per the original methods: Using reference gene primer amplification, nucleated cell counts were estimated. Clones were read by immunoSEQ multiplex PCR, and TCRdb kept only the in-frame ones, dropping some. D and trimming were read from the DNA, whereas the V and J calls and clone size are those reported in that table. The sample lists about 240,000 clones; around 82% were seen once. The chain combines TRBV5-1 with TRBJ2-1; TRBD2 matches at 13 bases. Sequencing was performed on peripheral blood. This clonotype was obtained from a woman between 65 and 79 years old with acute or convalescent COVID-19. CDR3 bases: TGCGCCAGCAGCTCGCGAACGACTAGCGGGGGGCCGGGCTCCTACAATGAGCAGTTCTTC. Translating it yields CASSSRTTSGGPGSYNEQFF.